The clone carrying this T cell receptor beta chain occurred once. The source of the sample is a study of blood T cell repertoires in COVID-19. Across the study: Acute-phase and convalescent COVID-19 samples originated in the United States, Italy and Spain.

Germline-derived CDR1 and CDR2 are MRHNA and SNTAGT. Trimming at V came to 4 bases and at J to 10 bases, leaving 6 bases not matched to a gene. The CDR3 has 12 amino acids. In the original workflow: Amplification of reference gene primers was used by the study to estimate nucleated cell counts. Sequencing used immunoSEQ multiplex PCR; TCRdb keeps in-frame clones, though not all of them. That table furnishes V, J and clone size, whereas the DNA furnished D and trimming. The data show some 110,000 clones, approximately 82% seen once. The chain is built from TRBV6-4 and TRBJ1-2; 7 bases fit TRBD1. Material: peripheral blood. This sequence originates from a man aged 30 to 45 with acute or convalescent COVID-19. The CDR3 DNA reads as TGTGCCAGCAGTGCCGGACAGGCAAACTACACCTTC. This gives the protein CASSAGQANYTF.